This TCR beta chain was identified during a study of human T cells and chemical hapten exposure. The study, taken as a whole, reports: PT1 expanded TCR counts correlated positively with patch test score. No shift was seen in TCRs above 1 in 1000 frequency with DPC sensitization.

There are many counts of this clonotype. Its antigen remains unknown. One junction end does not reproduce the germline sequence, and a read error may be involved. TCRdb independently ran MiXCR on the RACE reads; one entry per CDR3 protein. The data show around 330,000 distinct CDR3 sequences, with approximately 5.8% seen just once and less than 9% held by the top ten. The CDR3 length is 12 residues. Germline V gives CDR1 SGHRS, CDR2 YFSETQ. The time point denotes: pre-sensitization, week 0. Treatment defined: therapeutic diphenylcyclopropenone sensitization with weekly scalp DPC. Only after blood had been drawn was each patch test applied.

Sequences were derived from whole blood, sampled in connection with sensitization to the hapten diphenylcyclopropenone (DPC). The clonotype originates from a woman under 30 with alopecia areata. Some clones in this sample may be carry-over from other donors' samples. J is TRBJ2-5 and V is TRBV5-1; D remains ambiguous. This CDR3 is CASSLGQETQYF. The DNA of the CDR3 is TGTGCCAGCAGTTTAGGCCAAGAGACCCAGTACTTC.